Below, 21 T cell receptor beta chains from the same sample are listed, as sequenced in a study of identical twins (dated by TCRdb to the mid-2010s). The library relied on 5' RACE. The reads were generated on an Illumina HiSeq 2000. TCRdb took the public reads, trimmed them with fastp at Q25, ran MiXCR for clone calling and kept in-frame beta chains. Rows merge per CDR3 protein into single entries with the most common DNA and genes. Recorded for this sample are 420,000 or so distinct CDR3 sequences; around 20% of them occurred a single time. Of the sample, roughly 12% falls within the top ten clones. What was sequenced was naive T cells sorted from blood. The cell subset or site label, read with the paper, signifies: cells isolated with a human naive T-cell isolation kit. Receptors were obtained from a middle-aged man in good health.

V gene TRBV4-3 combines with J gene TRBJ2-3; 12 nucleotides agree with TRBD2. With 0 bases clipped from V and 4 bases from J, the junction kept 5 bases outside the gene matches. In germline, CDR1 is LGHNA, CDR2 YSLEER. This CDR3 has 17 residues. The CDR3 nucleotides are TGCGCCAGCAGCCAAGATGCTAGCGGGGGGGCCGCAGATACGCAGTATTTT. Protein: CASSQDASGGAADTQYF.

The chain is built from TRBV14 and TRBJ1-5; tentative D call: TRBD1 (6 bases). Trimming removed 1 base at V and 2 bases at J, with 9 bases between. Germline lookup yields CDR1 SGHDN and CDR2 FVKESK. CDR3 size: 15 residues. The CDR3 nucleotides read TGTGCCAGCAGCCAAGTGGAGGGGGGCAATCAGCCCCAGCATTTT. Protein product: CASSQVEGGNQPQHF.

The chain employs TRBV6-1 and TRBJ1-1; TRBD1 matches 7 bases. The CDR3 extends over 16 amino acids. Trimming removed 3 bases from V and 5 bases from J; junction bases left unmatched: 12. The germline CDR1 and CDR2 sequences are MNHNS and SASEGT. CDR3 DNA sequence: TGTGCCAGCAGTGACCACCTGACAGGGACCAAAACTGAAGCTTTCTTT. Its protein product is CASSDHLTGTKTEAFF.

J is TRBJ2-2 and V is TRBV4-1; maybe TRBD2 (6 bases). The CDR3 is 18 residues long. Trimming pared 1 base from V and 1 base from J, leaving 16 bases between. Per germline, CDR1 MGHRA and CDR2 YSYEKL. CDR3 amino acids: CASSQVAEGIGNTGELFF. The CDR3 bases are TGCGCCAGCAGCCAAGTGGCGGAGGGTATAGGGAACACCGGGGAGCTGTTTTTT.

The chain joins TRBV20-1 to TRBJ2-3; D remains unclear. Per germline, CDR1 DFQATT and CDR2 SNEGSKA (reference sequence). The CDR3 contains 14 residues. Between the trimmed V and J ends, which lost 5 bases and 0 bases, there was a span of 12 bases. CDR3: CSAWKAPSTDTQYF. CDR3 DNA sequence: TGCAGTGCTTGGAAGGCTCCGAGCACAGATACGCAGTATTTT.

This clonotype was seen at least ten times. CDR3 bases: TGTGCCAGCAGCTTAGAGCCGATTAATGAAAAACTGTTTTTT. It yields the protein CASSLEPINEKLFF. The chain employs TRBV11-3 and TRBJ1-4; D unresolved. V was cut by 0 bases and J by 4 bases, with 6 bases left in between. Germline CDR1 is SGHNT and CDR2 is YENEEA. The CDR3 is made up of 14 amino acids.

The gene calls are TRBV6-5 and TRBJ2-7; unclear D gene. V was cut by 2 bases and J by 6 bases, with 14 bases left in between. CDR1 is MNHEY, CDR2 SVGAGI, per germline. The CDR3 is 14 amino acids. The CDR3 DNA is TGTGCCAGCAGTTACGCACAATTCCTCTCCGAGCAGTACTTC. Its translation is CASSYAQFLSEQYF.

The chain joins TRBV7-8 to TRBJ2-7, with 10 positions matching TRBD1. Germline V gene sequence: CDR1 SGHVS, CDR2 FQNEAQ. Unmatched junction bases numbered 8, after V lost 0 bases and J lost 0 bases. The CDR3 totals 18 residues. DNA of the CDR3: TGTGCCAGCAGCTTAGCGGAGTCCGGGACAGGGGACTCCTACGAGCAGTACTTC. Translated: CASSLAESGTGDSYEQYF.

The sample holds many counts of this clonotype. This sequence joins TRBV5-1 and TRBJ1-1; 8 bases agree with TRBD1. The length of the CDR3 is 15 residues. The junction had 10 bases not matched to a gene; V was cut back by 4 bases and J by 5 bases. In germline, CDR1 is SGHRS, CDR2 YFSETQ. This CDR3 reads CASSRGDRKRTEAFF. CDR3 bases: TGCGCCAGCAGCCGCGGGGACAGGAAGAGGACTGAAGCTTTCTTT.

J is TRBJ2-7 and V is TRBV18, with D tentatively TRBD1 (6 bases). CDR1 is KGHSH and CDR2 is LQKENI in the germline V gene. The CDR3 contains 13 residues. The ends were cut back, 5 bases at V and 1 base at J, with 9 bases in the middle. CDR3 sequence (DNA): TGTGCCAGCTCAGGGACACGATCCTACGAGCAGTACTTC. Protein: CASSGTRSYEQYF.

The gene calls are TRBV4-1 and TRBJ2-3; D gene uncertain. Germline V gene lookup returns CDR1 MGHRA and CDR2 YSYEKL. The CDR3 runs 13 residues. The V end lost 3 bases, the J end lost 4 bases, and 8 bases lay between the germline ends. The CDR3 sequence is CASSQPFADTQYF. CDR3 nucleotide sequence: TGCGCCAGCAGCCAGCCCTTTGCAGATACGCAGTATTTT.

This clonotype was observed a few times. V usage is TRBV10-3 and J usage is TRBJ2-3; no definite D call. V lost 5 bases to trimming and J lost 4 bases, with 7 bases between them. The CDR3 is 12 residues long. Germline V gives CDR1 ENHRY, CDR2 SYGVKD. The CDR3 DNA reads TGTGCCATCAGTCTCCGCGCAGATACGCAGTATTTT. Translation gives CAISLRADTQYF.

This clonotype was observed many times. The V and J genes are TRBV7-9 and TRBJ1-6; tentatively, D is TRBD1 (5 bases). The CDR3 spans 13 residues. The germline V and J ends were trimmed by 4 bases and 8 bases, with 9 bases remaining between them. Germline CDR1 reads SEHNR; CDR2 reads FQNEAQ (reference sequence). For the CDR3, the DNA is TGTGCCAGCAGCTCCCTGGGGGATTCACCCCTCCACTTT. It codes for CASSSLGDSPLHF.

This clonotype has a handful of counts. The CDR3 DNA reads as TGTGCCAGCAGCTTCAACCGGGACAATCCTTACGAGCAGTACTTC. Translating it yields CASSFNRDNPYEQYF. The chain links TRBV9 to TRBJ2-7; possibly TRBD1 for D (6 bases). The germline V and J ends were trimmed by 4 bases and 4 bases, with 18 bases remaining between them. This CDR3 is built from 15 residues. CDR1 is SGDLS, CDR2 YYNGEE, per germline.

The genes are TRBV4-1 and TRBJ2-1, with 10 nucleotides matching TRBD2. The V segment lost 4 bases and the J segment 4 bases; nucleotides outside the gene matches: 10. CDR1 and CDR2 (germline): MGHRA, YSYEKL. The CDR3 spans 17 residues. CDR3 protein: CASSPRGSGGIYNEQFF. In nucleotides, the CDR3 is TGCGCCAGCAGCCCTCGGGGTAGCGGGGGGATATACAATGAGCAGTTCTTC.

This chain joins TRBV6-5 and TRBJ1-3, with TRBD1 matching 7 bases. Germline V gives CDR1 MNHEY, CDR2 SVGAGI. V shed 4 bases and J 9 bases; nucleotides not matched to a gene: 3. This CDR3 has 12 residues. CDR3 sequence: CASSSHRGTIYF. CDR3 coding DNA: TGTGCCAGCAGTTCTCACAGGGGCACCATATATTTT.

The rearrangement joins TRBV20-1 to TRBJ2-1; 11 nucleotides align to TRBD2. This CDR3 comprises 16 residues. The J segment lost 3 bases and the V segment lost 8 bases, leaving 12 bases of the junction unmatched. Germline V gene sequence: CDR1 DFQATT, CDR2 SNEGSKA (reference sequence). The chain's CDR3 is CSTQEGSGRGYNEQFF. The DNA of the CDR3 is TGCAGTACCCAAGAAGGTAGCGGGAGGGGCTACAATGAGCAGTTCTTC.

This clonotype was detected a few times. CDR3 DNA: TGTGCCAGCAGCTGGGGGGTAGACACCTACGAGCAGTACTTC. As protein: CASSWGVDTYEQYF. The rearrangement joins TRBV5-6 to TRBJ2-7; tentatively, D is TRBD2 (6 bases). The CDR3 covers 14 residues. The V and J ends lost 3 bases and 2 bases respectively, with 12 bases between them. The germline V gene has CDR1 SGHDT and CDR2 YYEEEE.

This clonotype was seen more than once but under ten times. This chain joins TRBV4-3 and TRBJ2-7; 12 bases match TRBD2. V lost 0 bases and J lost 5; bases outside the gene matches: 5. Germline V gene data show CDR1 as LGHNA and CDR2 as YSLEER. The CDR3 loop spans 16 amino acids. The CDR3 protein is CASSQETSGGFDEQYF. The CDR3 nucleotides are TGCGCCAGCAGCCAAGAAACTAGCGGGGGGTTCGACGAGCAGTACTTC.

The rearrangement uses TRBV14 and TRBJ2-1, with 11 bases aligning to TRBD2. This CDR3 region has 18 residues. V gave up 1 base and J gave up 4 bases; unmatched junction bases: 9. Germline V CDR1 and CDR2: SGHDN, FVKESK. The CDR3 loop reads CASSQVLAGGRRYNEQFF. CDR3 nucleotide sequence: TGTGCCAGCAGCCAAGTGTTAGCGGGGGGGCGTCGGTACAATGAGCAGTTCTTC.

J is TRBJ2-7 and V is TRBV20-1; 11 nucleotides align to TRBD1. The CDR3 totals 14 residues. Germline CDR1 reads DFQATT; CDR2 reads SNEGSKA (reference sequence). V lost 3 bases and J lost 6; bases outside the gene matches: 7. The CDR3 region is CSASFGQGAGEQYF. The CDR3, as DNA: TGCAGTGCTAGTTTCGGACAGGGGGCTGGCGAGCAGTACTTC.